The T cell receptor (beta chain) described here comes from a study of type 1 regulatory T cells. Study information: This in vitro CD4 product, T-allo10, is enriched for Tr1 cells and alloantigen-specific. Study results and caveats: Compared with non-type 1 regulatory T cells, type 1 regulatory T cells showed a more restricted TCR repertoire.

TCRdb reprocessed the reads with MiXCR, giving one entry per CDR3 protein. The data show approximately 77,000 distinct CDR3 sequences, around 20% seen once. This CDR3 is built from 11 residues. V lost 7 bases to trimming and J lost 2 bases, with 9 bases between them. The germline V gene encodes CDR1 DFQATT and CDR2 SNEGSKA (reference sequence). This clonotype was recorded a few times. Its antigen is currently unknown. Sequencing was carried out using cultured type 1 regulatory T (Tr1) cells, either the whole culture or a sorted fraction (not recorded which). The chain combines TRBV20-1 with TRBJ2-7; D ambiguous. The source is a human donor in good health. The DNA for the CDR3 is TGCAGTGTGGGTTCGACCTACGAGCAGTACTTC. Its protein is CSVGSTYEQYF.